This entry describes one T cell receptor (beta chain). Antigen: not known. The sequence runs out 3 residues before the end of the CDR3; the remainder is reconstructed from the germline J gene. CD4+CD25+CD127- Tregs, CD4+CD25- non-Tregs, CD4 and CD8 cells were sorted. The germline CDR1 and CDR2 sequences are DFQATT and SNEGSKA (reference sequence). With 3 bases removed from V and 0 bases from J, the gap between germline ends came to 9 bases. The CDR3 runs 14 residues. This specimen belongs to a study of Tregs in tolerant kidney transplant recipients. Study-wide results and limits: In tolerant patients, donor-specific Tregs outgrew total Tregs, suggesting antigen-driven expansion. This study did not directly address biological reproducibility. Few patients were studied, so findings need validation in larger groups.

Clones were read by immunoSEQ multiplex PCR, and TCRdb kept only the in-frame ones, dropping some. The sample totals 45,000 to 55,000 clones. This rearrangement joins TRBV20-1 to TRBJ2-1; D is possibly TRBD1 (5 bases). The sample consisted of CD4+ T cells from blood, taken before the transplant. The TCR sequence derives from a human donor who received a combined kidney and bone marrow transplant. This CDR3 is CSASAGNSYNEQFF. CDR3 bases read: TGCAGTGCTAGCGCAGGGAACTCCTACAATGAG.